This T cell receptor (beta chain) is from a study of tumor-infiltrating lymphocytes in primary liver carcinoma. Study background: Sample yields, roughly 3.65 to 8 million productive TCRbeta reads, were similar across the tissue types. Overall study results and limits: Among the pair types, tumor region pairs showed more overlap than tumor-adjacent and tumor-blood pairs. There were only about 7-25% of top clones found in all five tumor regions.

Co-extracted RNA and DNA came from around 18-30 mg of unsorted bulk tissue. All tumor specimens exceeded 80% viable tumor cells. Germline V gene lookup returns CDR1 DFQATT and CDR2 SNEGSKA (reference sequence). The CDR3 spans 11 residues. Reverse transcription of about 500 ng total RNA with a constant-region primer produced TCR beta cDNA. Modified slightly, ARM-PCR produced TCR beta libraries over three nested multiplex PCR rounds. A C-beta reverse primer was combined with TRBV1-TRBV30 forward primers in the first two PCR rounds, and each round had roughly 9 cycles. TCRdb itself ran the multiplex PCR reads through MiXCR, one entry per CDR3 protein. The table lists over 95,000 distinct CDR3 sequences, roughly 69% of them singletons. Details on this clonotype: Its specificity is unknown. The junction departs from germline at one end; a sequencing error may be responsible.

The clonotype comes from a woman aged 55 to 70 with primary liver carcinoma and hepatitis B virus infection. The specimen was liver tumor tissue from sampling region 5. The sample's subset: tumor region T5, tumor centre. The genes are TRBV20-1 and TRBJ2-3; D might be TRBD2 (5 bases). The CDR3 sequence is CSTRLTDTQYF. The CDR3 DNA reads TGCAGTACTAGACTCACAGATACGCAGTATTTT.